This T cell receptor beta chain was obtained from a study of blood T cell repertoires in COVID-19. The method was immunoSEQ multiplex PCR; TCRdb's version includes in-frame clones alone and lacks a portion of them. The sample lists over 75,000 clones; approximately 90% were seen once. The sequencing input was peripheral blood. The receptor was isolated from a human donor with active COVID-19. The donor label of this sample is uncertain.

CDR3 coding DNA: TGTGCCAGCAGTGCCAGGGGTGCGAGCTCCTATAATTCACCCCTCCACTTT. It specifies CASSARGASSYNSPLHF. The rearrangement links TRBV6-4 to TRBJ1-6, with D maybe TRBD1 (6 bases). Germline loops: CDR1 MRHNA, CDR2 SNTAGT. There are 17 residues in the CDR3. Trimming removed 4 bases at V and 0 bases at J, with 13 bases between.